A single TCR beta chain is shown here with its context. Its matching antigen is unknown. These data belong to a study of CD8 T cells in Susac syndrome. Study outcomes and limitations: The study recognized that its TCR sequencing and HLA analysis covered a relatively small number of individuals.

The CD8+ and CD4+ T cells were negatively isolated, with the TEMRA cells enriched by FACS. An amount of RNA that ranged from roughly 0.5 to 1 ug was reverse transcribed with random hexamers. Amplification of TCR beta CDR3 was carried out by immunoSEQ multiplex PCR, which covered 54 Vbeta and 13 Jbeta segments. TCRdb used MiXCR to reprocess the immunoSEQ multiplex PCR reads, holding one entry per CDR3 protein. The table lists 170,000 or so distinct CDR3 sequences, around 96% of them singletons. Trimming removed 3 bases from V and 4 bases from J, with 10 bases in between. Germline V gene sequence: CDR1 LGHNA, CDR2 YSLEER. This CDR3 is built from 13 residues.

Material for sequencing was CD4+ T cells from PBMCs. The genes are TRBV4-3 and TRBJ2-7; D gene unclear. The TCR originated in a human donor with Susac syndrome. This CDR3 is CASSQRRGYEQYF. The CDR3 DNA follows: TGCGCCAGCAGCCAGAGGCGAGGTTACGAGCAGTACTTC.